Listed here are 24 T cell receptor beta chains from one sample, sequenced in a study of identical twins. TCRdb itself ran the 5' RACE reads through MiXCR, one entry per CDR3 protein. The repertoire holds some 500,000 distinct CDR3 sequences, with approximately 14% as singletons. These same data were also listed under a study on yellow fever vaccine responses in identical twins.

Sequenced material: CD4+ T cells sorted from blood. The receptors derive from a woman younger than 30 in good health.

The gene calls are TRBV6-2 or TRBV6-3 and TRBJ2-6; 7 bases fit TRBD1. Germline V gene sequence: CDR1 MNHEY, CDR2 SVGEGT. After removal of 4 bases from V and 7 bases from J, the junction contained 13 bases not matched to a gene. There are 17 residues in the CDR3. The DNA for the CDR3 is TGTGCCAGCAGTTTTGACAGGGTAGGATACGGAGCCAACGTCCTGACTTTC. Translation: CASSFDRVGYGANVLTF.

This clonotype has at least ten counts. The V gene is TRBV12-3 or TRBV12-4, the J gene TRBJ2-3; 8 bases align to TRBD2. This CDR3 has 15 amino acids. The V segment lost 1 base and the J segment 1 base; nucleotides outside the gene matches: 1. This CDR3 reads CASSLVLAGTDTQYF. The CDR3 bases are TGTGCCAGCAGTTTAGTACTAGCGGGCACAGATACGCAGTATTTT.

A few counts support this clonotype. The rearrangement links TRBV9 to TRBJ2-5; unclear D gene. V was clipped by 4 bases and J by 5 bases, with 12 bases between them. This CDR3 region has 13 residues. Germline V gives CDR1 SGDLS, CDR2 YYNGEE. The CDR3 nucleotides read TGTGCCAGCAGCTCCCCCATCCGGGAGACCCAGTACTTC. Its protein is CASSSPIRETQYF.

The chain combines TRBV29-1 with TRBJ2-3; TRBD2 aligns across 10 bases. Germline V lookup: CDR1 SQVTM, CDR2 ANQGSEA. Germline trimming cut 4 bases from V and 6 bases from J; bases unmatched to any gene: 10. This CDR3 region has 15 residues. CDR3 amino acids: CSVVFLAGVEDTQYF. The DNA for the CDR3 is TGCAGCGTTGTGTTTCTAGCGGGGGTTGAGGATACGCAGTATTTT.

V and J are TRBV14 and TRBJ2-3; 8 nucleotides line up with TRBD2. The V gene's germline CDR1 is SGHDN and CDR2 FVKESK. This CDR3 spans 16 amino acids. Germline trimming cut 0 bases from V and 10 bases from J; bases unmatched to any gene: 12. In nucleotides, the CDR3 is TGTGCCAGCAGCCAAGACACTAGCGGCAAGAGGGGTGCGCAGTATTTT. This gives the protein CASSQDTSGKRGAQYF.

This clonotype showed up just a few times. V usage is TRBV20-1 and J usage is TRBJ1-2; no definite D call. Trimming pared 3 bases from V and 6 bases from J, leaving 11 bases between. Germline loops: CDR1 DFQATT, CDR2 SNEGSKA (reference sequence). The CDR3 consists of 12 residues. The CDR3 DNA follows: TGCAGTGCTAGCTTGTTGTGGGATGGCTACACCTTC. Translated: CSASLLWDGYTF.

At least ten counts were recorded for this clonotype. The chain uses TRBV3-1 and TRBJ2-7, with 11 bases that match TRBD1. This CDR3 has 15 residues. Trimming at V came to 1 base and at J to 6 bases, leaving 5 bases not matched to a gene. CDR1 and CDR2 (germline): LGHDT, YNNKEL (reference sequence). The CDR3 loop is CASSQVPGTGGEQYF. Written as DNA, the CDR3 is TGTGCCAGCAGCCAAGTCCCCGGGACAGGGGGCGAGCAGTACTTC.

The V and J genes are TRBV6-2 or TRBV6-3 and TRBJ1-1; no clear D gene. Germline values: CDR1 MNHEY, CDR2 SVGEGT. V lost 1 base, J lost 2 bases, and 5 bases lay in between. This CDR3 is 13 amino acids long. The CDR3, as DNA: TGTGCCAGCAGTTACTATGACAACACTGAAGCTTTCTTT. Residues: CASSYYDNTEAFF.

This clonotype occurred a few times. The chain employs TRBV27 and TRBJ2-7, with a possible D match to TRBD2 (6 bases). Trimming cost V 6 bases and J 3 bases, with 15 bases left between them. This CDR3 region has 14 residues. CDR1 is MNHEY, CDR2 SMNVEV, per germline (reference sequence). CDR3 residues: CASREHGGIYEQYF. CDR3 nucleotide sequence: TGTGCCAGCAGGGAACATGGGGGGATCTACGAGCAGTACTTC.

This clonotype was seen ten or more times. The chain recombines TRBV6-2 or TRBV6-3 with TRBJ1-2; a weak D match, TRBD1 (6 bases). Per germline, CDR1 MNHEY and CDR2 SVGEGT. The length of the CDR3 is 13 residues. Trimming shortened V by 5 bases and J by 4 bases, and 11 bases separated the two germline ends. CDR3 amino acids: CASSPDRSYGYTF. In nucleotides, the CDR3 is TGTGCCAGCAGTCCCGACAGGAGCTATGGCTACACCTTC.

This clonotype showed up just a few times. This chain uses TRBV4-1 with TRBJ2-1; the D gene is possibly TRBD1 (6 bases). The CDR3 length is 17 residues. With 0 bases removed from V and 6 bases from J, the gap between germline ends came to 18 bases. CDR1 is MGHRA and CDR2 is YSYEKL in the germline V gene. CDR3 coding DNA: TGCGCCAGCAGCCAAGATCTTGCCGGGGTGGGGGCCAATGAGCAGTTCTTC. Its translation is CASSQDLAGVGANEQFF.

This clonotype has a count of ten or more. This chain uses TRBV5-1 with TRBJ2-1; 12 nucleotides line up with TRBD2. This CDR3 is built from 14 residues. Germline V lookup: CDR1 SGHRS, CDR2 YFSETQ. With V trimmed by 4 bases and J by 4 bases, 0 bases remained unmatched. The CDR3 here is CASSGTSGYNEQFF. CDR3 DNA sequence: TGCGCCAGCAGCGGGACTAGCGGGTACAATGAGCAGTTCTTC.

The chain is built from TRBV7-2 and TRBJ2-7, with TRBD1 identical over 12 bases. CDR1 is SGHTA and CDR2 is FQGNSA in the germline V gene. There are 14 residues in the CDR3. With 4 bases clipped from V and 2 bases from J, the junction kept 0 bases outside the gene matches. The CDR3 DNA reads as TGTGCCAGCAGCTGGGACAGGGGGCCCTACGAGCAGTACTTC. It yields the protein CASSWDRGPYEQYF.

This clonotype was detected only a few times. Written as DNA, the CDR3 is TGCAGTGCTAGTTCACAGTACTATGGCTACACCTTC. It codes for CSASSQYYGYTF. The genes are TRBV20-1 and TRBJ1-2; D not resolved. Germline-derived CDR1 and CDR2 are DFQATT and SNEGSKA (reference sequence). V gave up 3 bases and J gave up 3 bases, with 8 bases separating them. CDR3 length: 12 amino acids.

CDR3 DNA sequence: TGTGCCTGGAGGAGACAGGGGGTACGGGCAGATACGCAGTATTTT. Its translation: CAWRRQGVRADTQYF. The rearrangement uses TRBV30 and TRBJ2-3; 9 positions agree with TRBD1. J was trimmed by 4 bases and V by 3 bases; bases with no gene match: 8. CDR1 and CDR2 (germline): GTSNPN, SVGIG (reference sequence). The CDR3 contains 15 residues.

This clonotype was counted between two and nine times. The chain recombines TRBV12-3 or TRBV12-4 with TRBJ2-2; TRBD1 might be the D (6 bases). Trimming pared 4 bases from V and 5 bases from J, leaving 8 bases between. The CDR3 length is 13 residues. The DNA of the CDR3 is TGTGCCAGCAGTTCCAGGGGAACCGGGGAGCTGTTTTTT. Translation gives CASSSRGTGELFF.

The rearrangement joins TRBV20-1 to TRBJ2-7; D assignment may be TRBD1 or TRBD2 (5 bases each). The CDR3 is 16 amino acids. CDR1 is DFQATT and CDR2 is SNEGSKA in the germline V gene (reference sequence). The germline V and J ends were trimmed by 4 bases and 0 bases, with 19 bases remaining between them. The CDR3 bases are TGCAGTGCTACTGGGACCAGTAAAACCCTCTCCTACGAGCAGTACTTC. Translation: CSATGTSKTLSYEQYF.

The V gene is TRBV6-1, the J gene TRBJ2-1, with D unresolved. V was cut by 7 bases and J by 6 bases, with 13 bases left in between. The CDR3 has 13 residues. Germline V CDR1 and CDR2: MNHNS, SASEGT. CDR3 DNA: TGTGCCAGCAACGCGCCGAGCGCCAATGAGCAGTTCTTC. Amino acid sequence: CASNAPSANEQFF.

The chain has TRBV7-8 and TRBJ2-2; TRBD1 matches 8 bases. From germline, CDR1 is SGHVS and CDR2 FQNEAQ. The CDR3 runs 15 residues. The trim removed 3 bases at V and 4 bases at J, leaving 4 bases unmatched. CDR3: CASSFLTGGTGELFF. CDR3 DNA sequence: TGTGCCAGCAGCTTTCTCACAGGGGGCACCGGGGAGCTGTTTTTT.

The chain combines TRBV24-1 with TRBJ2-2; D is uncertain. The CDR3 covers 16 residues. Germline CDR1 is KGHDR and CDR2 is SFDVKD. Between the trimmed V and J ends, which lost 1 base and 4 bases, there was a span of 12 bases. CDR3 coding DNA: TGTGCCACCAGTGATTTTTCGACCGGCGGCACCGGGGAGCTGTTTTTT. Protein: CATSDFSTGGTGELFF.

This chain uses TRBV20-1 with TRBJ1-3; D gene uncertain. Trimming cost V 3 bases and J 1 base, with 4 bases left between them. Germline assignment: CDR1 DFQATT and CDR2 SNEGSKA (reference sequence). The CDR3 length is 12 residues. For the CDR3, the DNA is TGCAGTGCTAGTCGGTCTGGAAACACCATATATTTT. Protein product: CSASRSGNTIYF.

This clonotype was counted a few times. V usage is TRBV7-3 and J usage is TRBJ2-3; D is possibly TRBD2 (6 bases). The CDR3 has 12 amino acids. CDR1 is SGHTA, CDR2 FQGTGA, per germline. The V end was cut by 4 bases, the J end by 12 bases, with 14 bases between. The CDR3 DNA reads TGTGCCAGCAGCTCGGACTATCCACCCCAGTATTTT. This codes for CASSSDYPPQYF.

The table lists this clonotype with a few counts. The chain combines TRBV11-2 with TRBJ2-1; 10 bases line up with TRBD2. This CDR3 comprises 17 residues. CDR1 and CDR2 (germline): SGHAT, FQNNGV. J gave up 14 bases and V 4 bases, and 20 bases lay outside the gene matches. Here the CDR3 reads CASSSGAKAGGPELKFF. CDR3 in DNA: TGTGCCAGCAGCTCGGGGGCCAAAGCGGGAGGGCCAGAATTAAAGTTCTTC.

This clonotype was seen at least ten times. J is TRBJ2-3 and V is TRBV6-1; 12 bases line up with TRBD2. CDR1 and CDR2 from the germline V gene are MNHNS and SASEGT. This CDR3 is 15 amino acids long. Losses at the gene ends were 6 bases for V and 4 bases for J; bases not matched to a gene: 5. DNA for the CDR3: TGTGCCAGCAGCCAGACTAGCGGGAGTCCAGATACGCAGTATTTT. Translation gives CASSQTSGSPDTQYF.